The 12 T cell receptor beta chains in this list originate from one sample, sequenced in a study of T cells in women clearing cervical HPV infection. Data came from immunoSEQ multiplex PCR; TCRdb stores just in-frame clones and leaves some out. The listing contains roughly 14,000 clones. The sample consisted of blood buffy coat. Receptor source: a woman aged 18 to 69 with a cervical HPV16 infection that either progressed to CIN3+ or cleared (not recorded which).

This clone registers medium-sized by frequency. The CDR3 end lies 3 residues beyond the end of the read and is filled in from the germline J gene. The V and J genes are TRBV5-1 and TRBJ1-2; D gene ambiguous. Germline V gives CDR1 SGHRS, CDR2 YFSETQ. V lost 0 bases, J lost 4 bases, and 13 bases lay in between. The CDR3 loop spans 15 amino acids. The CDR3 spells CASSLGSSRSYGYTF. The covered CDR3 bases are TGCGCCAGCAGCTTGGGTTCTTCCAGGTCCTATGGC.

Details on this clone: The read is 3 residues too short to cover the CDR3 end, so that end is filled in from the germline J gene. The chain has TRBV28 and TRBJ1-3; D unresolved. The CDR3 has 12 residues. Looked up from germline, CDR1 is MDHEN and CDR2 is SYDVKM. CDR3 amino acids: CASSRGSPTIYF. The sequenced part of the CDR3 DNA is TGTGCCAGCAGTCGCGGCTCTCCAACC.

Comments on this clone: The read comes to an end 3 residues before the CDR3 does, leaving the germline J gene to fill in the end. In the same sample, other DNA sequences code for this CDR3. The chain employs TRBV7-9 and TRBJ1-1; possible D gene TRBD1, 6 bases. CDR3 length: 14 residues. CDR1 is SEHNR, CDR2 FQNEAQ, per germline (reference sequence). The DNA read from the CDR3 is TGTGCCAGCAGCTTCGGCGGGGGGCAAGAGACC. This gives the protein CASSFGGGQET. The entire CDR3 sequence reads CASSFGGGQETAFF.

A remark on this clone: The read terminates 3 residues before the CDR3 end, so the remaining end is supplied by the germline J gene. The V and J genes are TRBV20-1 and TRBJ2-3, with no clear D. The CDR3 loop spans 14 amino acids. Trimming took 6 bases from V and 2 from J, leaving 15 bases between them. Germline CDR1 is DFQATT and CDR2 is SNEGSKA (reference sequence). The chain's CDR3 is CSAQRQVTTDTQYF. Incomplete CDR3 DNA: TGCAGTGCCCAAAGGCAAGTTACCACAGATACG.

With respect to this clone: The CDR3 end lies 3 residues beyond the end of the read and is filled in from the germline J gene. V usage is TRBV7-9 and J usage is TRBJ2-2; D gene uncertain. V dropped 1 base and J dropped 5 bases, with 11 bases sitting between them. Germline assignment: CDR1 SEHNR and CDR2 FQNEAQ (reference sequence). This CDR3 is 15 amino acids long. The DNA read from the CDR3 is TGTGCCAGCAGCTTAGACCCCCAGAGGACCGGGGAG. Translation gives CASSLDPQRTGE. The whole CDR3 protein is CASSLDPQRTGELFF.

Of note for this clone: The CDR3 is cut off 3 residues early in the read; its end comes from the germline J gene. This chain links TRBV5-1 with TRBJ1-1; 8 positions agree with TRBD1. The V and J ends lost 0 bases and 3 bases, in that order; junction bases with no gene match: 4. CDR3 length: 15 amino acids. CDR1 SGHRS and CDR2 YFSETQ come from the germline V gene. The part of the CDR3 DNA that was read is TGCGCCAGCAGCTTGGGACAGGGGTTGGACACTGAA. Translated: CASSLGQGLDTE. The whole CDR3 protein is CASSLGQGLDTEAFF.

The sequenced part of the CDR3 DNA is TGTGCCAGCAGCCCAAGTCCAGTTCGGGACACTGAA. This codes for CASSPSPVRDTE. The full-length CDR3 reads as CASSPSPVRDTEAFF. The chain is built from TRBV11-2 and TRBJ1-1; D not resolved. The read halts 3 residues ahead of the CDR3 end, with the missing end drawn from the germline J gene. The CDR3 sequence is 15 residues long. Trimming cost V 5 bases and J 3 bases, with 16 bases left between them. CDR1 and CDR2 from the germline V gene are SGHAT and FQNNGV.

To note about this clone: The read ends 3 residues before the CDR3 terminus; that terminus is restored from the germline J gene. The V gene is TRBV2, the J gene TRBJ1-2; tentatively, D is TRBD1 (6 bases). The CDR3 runs to 13 residues. Germline-derived CDR1 and CDR2 are SNHLY and FYNNEI. The DNA read from the CDR3 is TGTGCCGGTGGGACTAGTCGGGACAATGAC. This encodes CAGGTSRDND. The whole CDR3 is CAGGTSRDNDYTF.

In the case of this clone: The sequence runs out 3 residues before the end of the CDR3; the remainder is reconstructed from the germline J gene. The rearrangement joins TRBV11-2 to TRBJ1-1, with D maybe TRBD1 (6 bases). The CDR3 extends over 15 amino acids. Trimming removed 5 bases at V and 3 bases at J, with 16 bases between. CDR1 and CDR2 from the germline V gene are SGHAT and FQNNGV. This CDR3 is CASSIRGGSHTEAFF. The CDR3 DNA, read in part, is TGTGCCAGCAGCATCCGGGGGGGCTCGCACACTGAA.

In the case of this clone: The missing CDR3 end, 3 residues past where the read stops, is filled in from the germline J gene. The rearrangement uses TRBV18 and TRBJ2-4; D is unclear. The CDR3 loop spans 13 amino acids. Germline V gene sequence: CDR1 KGHSH, CDR2 LQKENI. The CDR3 bases that were read are TGTGCCAGCTCACCGGTACTTAACTATGGT. Translation gives CASSPVLNYG. The complete CDR3 protein is CASSPVLNYGQYF.

The DNA read from the CDR3 is TGCAGTGCTAGAGATTACCAGGGCCACGAG. Its translation: CSARDYQGHE. The complete CDR3 protein is CSARDYQGHEQYF. This chain links TRBV20-1 with TRBJ2-7, with D possibly being TRBD1 (5 bases). The CDR3 goes on 3 residues after the read ends, and that part is filled in from the germline J gene. Germline CDR1 is DFQATT and CDR2 is SNEGSKA (reference sequence). The CDR3 covers 13 residues. Trimming took 0 bases from V and 5 from J, leaving 11 bases between them.

The CDR3 reads CSATWGQGVNEQFF. The covered CDR3 bases are TGCAGTGCTACCTGGGGACAGGGGGTCAATGAG. The chain links TRBV20-1 to TRBJ2-1, with 11 bases identical to TRBD1. The CDR3 end falls 3 residues outside the read, so it is completed with the germline J gene. Germline CDR1 and CDR2: DFQATT and SNEGSKA (reference sequence). Unmatched junction bases numbered 5, after V lost 4 bases and J lost 6 bases. The CDR3 consists of 14 residues.